Listed below are T cell receptor beta chains from one sample, sequenced in a study of human T cells and chemical hapten exposure. TCRdb itself ran the RACE reads through MiXCR, one entry per CDR3 protein. The repertoire includes some 74,000 distinct CDR3 sequences, approximately 14% of them detected once, and roughly 4.6% sits in the top ten. The starting material was whole blood, obtained in connection with sensitization to the hapten diphenylcyclopropenone (DPC). Receptor source: a woman aged 45-60 years with alopecia areata. Some clones in this sample may be carry-over from other donors' samples. The CDR3 runs from the conserved cysteine through the conserved F or W. A D gene is named only where the DNA matches it firmly. Where a row states a size, it is once, few, many or the class of an expanded clone; other rows omit it.

clone size | J gene | V gene | D gene | CDR3 protein | CDR3 DNA
NA | TRBJ2-1 | TRBV20-1 | TRBD2 | CSARGGGTSGYNEQFF | TGCAGTGCTAGAGGTGGGGGGACTAGCGGTTACAATGAGCAGTTCTTC
NA | TRBJ2-7 | TRBV5-1 | NA | CASAPLVGSSYEQYF | TGCGCCAGCGCCCCTTTGGTAGGGAGCTCCTACGAGCAGTACTTC
many | TRBJ1-4 | TRBV28 | TRBD1 | CASSLIATGGVLSEKLFF | TGTGCCAGCAGTTTAATAGCGACAGGGGGCGTACTTAGTGAAAAACTGTTTTTT
few | TRBJ1-3 | TRBV15 | NA | CATNTGLGNTIYF | TGTGCCACCAACACAGGGCTCGGAAACACCATATATTTT
many | TRBJ2-1 | TRBV7-9 | TRBD2 | CASSPLVLAGPNEQFF | TGTGCCAGCAGCCCGCTGGTACTAGCGGGACCCAATGAGCAGTTCTTC
NA | TRBJ1-2 | TRBV5-1 | NA | CASSLVGQDGYTF | TGCGCCAGCAGCTTGGTAGGGCAGGATGGCTACACCTTC
few | TRBJ2-5 | TRBV18 | NA | CASSPPFSWTEETQYF | TGTGCCAGCTCACCACCCTTTTCCTGGACAGAAGAGACCCAGTACTTC
few | TRBJ1-2 | TRBV29-1 | NA | CSVENQRYGYTF | TGCAGCGTTGAAAACCAGAGGTATGGCTACACCTTC
few | TRBJ2-1 | TRBV19 | TRBD2 | CASMKREGGYNEQFF | TGTGCCAGTATGAAGCGGGAGGGTGGCTACAATGAGCAGTTCTTC
NA | TRBJ2-7 | TRBV11-2 | NA | CASSLGPTYEQYF | TGTGCCAGCAGCTTAGGTCCCACCTACGAGCAGTACTTC
NA | TRBJ2-3 | TRBV28 | NA | CASSSSGDSTNGGTQYF | TGTGCCAGCAGCTCCTCCGGTGACAGCACGAACGGGGGCACGCAGTATTTT
NA | TRBJ2-7 | TRBV28 | NA | CAAGPPAGYEQYF | TGTGCCGCGGGGCCGCCAGCCGGATACGAGCAGTACTTC
NA | TRBJ2-1 | TRBV30 | NA | CAWNPGVGGYNEQFF | TGTGCCTGGAACCCGGGAGTTGGGGGGTACAATGAGCAGTTCTTC
NA | TRBJ2-1 | TRBV3-1 | TRBD1 | CASSQVLGQSHPYNEQFF | TGTGCCAGCAGCCAAGTATTGGGACAGTCCCACCCCTACAATGAGCAGTTCTTC
few | TRBJ2-7 | TRBV27 | TRBD1 | CASNQPGTGTQYF | TGTGCCAGCAACCAGCCCGGGACAGGGACACAGTACTTC
NA | TRBJ1-5 | TRBV27 | NA | CASSRGLNSNQPQHF | TGTGCCAGCAGTAGAGGGTTAAATAGCAATCAGCCCCAGCATTTT
NA | TRBJ2-1 | TRBV28 | NA | CASSLGTASNEQFF | TGTGCCAGCAGTTTAGGGACGGCGAGCAATGAGCAGTTCTTC
many | TRBJ2-1 | TRBV7-7 | NA | CASSLLSGKSSYNEQFF | TGTGCCAGCAGCTTACTTAGCGGAAAGAGCTCCTACAATGAGCAGTTCTTC
NA | TRBJ2-5 | TRBV20-1 | TRBD1 | CSARDPLGQGGMETQYF | TGCAGTGCTAGAGACCCTCTGGGACAGGGAGGGATGGAGACCCAGTACTTC
many | TRBJ1-1 | TRBV12-5 | NA | CASGLFGGRSTEAFF | TGTGCTAGTGGTTTGTTCGGGGGCAGGAGCACTGAAGCTTTCTTT